Presented here are 14 T cell receptor beta chains from one specimen sequenced in a study of T cell responses to AZD1222 COVID-19 vaccine. Data came from immunoSEQ multiplex PCR; TCRdb stores just in-frame clones and leaves some out. Among 130,000 or so clones listed, around 84% were seen once. Specimen: peripheral blood, collected on day 0 of AZD1222 vaccination. Source of these receptors: an adult in good health.

The chain uses TRBV27 and TRBJ2-7, with D maybe TRBD1 (6 bases). Trimming took 6 bases from V and 9 from J, leaving 21 bases between them. The CDR3 length is 14 residues. Germline CDR1 MNHEY, CDR2 SMNVEV (reference sequence). CDR3 region: CASSPDDVFRGQYF. DNA for the CDR3: TGTGCCAGCAGCCCCGACGATGTGTTCAGGGGGCAGTACTTC.

This clone appeared a single time. This sequence joins TRBV18 and TRBJ2-1, with 12 nucleotides matching TRBD2. This CDR3 region has 16 residues. Germline V gives CDR1 KGHSH, CDR2 LQKENI. V was pared by 5 bases and J by 8 bases, with 10 bases of the junction left unmatched. The CDR3 loop reads CASSTTSGGQGDEQFF. In nucleotides, the CDR3 is TGTGCCAGCTCAACGACTAGCGGGGGACAGGGCGATGAGCAGTTCTTC.

The chain couples TRBV19 to TRBJ1-2; 7 positions agree with TRBD1. J gave up 8 bases and V 7 bases, and 13 bases lay outside the gene matches. The CDR3 has 14 residues. CDR1 and CDR2 (germline): LNHDA, SQIVND (reference sequence). The CDR3 protein is CASNTKRTGRGYTF. CDR3 sequence (DNA): TGTGCCAGTAATACTAAACGGACAGGTCGGGGCTACACCTTC.

J is TRBJ1-1 and V is TRBV30, with a weak D call TRBD1 (6 bases). Germline loops: CDR1 GTSNPN, CDR2 SVGIG (reference sequence). V lost 0 bases to trimming and J lost 5 bases, with 28 bases between them. CDR3 size: 19 residues. This CDR3 reads CAWSVLGGRARRGGTEAFF. DNA of the CDR3: TGTGCCTGGAGTGTACTGGGGGGCAGGGCCAGGAGGGGAGGGACTGAAGCTTTCTTT.

This clone turned up a few times. V and J are TRBV18 and TRBJ1-2; possibly TRBD1 for D (5 bases). The CDR3 totals 12 residues. Deletions cut 6 bases from V and 3 bases from J, with 8 bases between. Germline CDR1 is KGHSH and CDR2 is LQKENI. The CDR3, as DNA: TGTGCCAGCTCGGGACCAGACTATGGCTACACCTTC. This sequence encodes CASSGPDYGYTF.

The V call is TRBV4-1, the J call TRBJ2-1, with D tentatively TRBD1 (5 bases). Germline V gene sequence: CDR1 MGHRA, CDR2 YSYEKL. The CDR3 sequence is 15 residues long. Trimming pared 4 bases from V and 1 base from J, leaving 11 bases between. The CDR3 sequence: CASSLGPLSYNEQFF. The CDR3 DNA is TGCGCCAGCAGCCTGGGGCCCCTATCCTACAATGAGCAGTTCTTC.

This chain links TRBV12-3 or TRBV12-4 with TRBJ1-1; 8 nucleotides align to TRBD1. The CDR3 loop spans 13 amino acids. J lost 4 bases, V lost 5 bases, and 3 bases had no gene match. The CDR3 DNA reads as TGTGCCAGCAGTCGACAGGGGTCCACTGAAGCTTTCTTT. It yields the protein CASSRQGSTEAFF.

This clone was seen only once. The chain joins TRBV19 to TRBJ1-2, with a possible D match to TRBD1 (5 bases). The V end was cut by 5 bases, the J end by 6 bases, with 19 bases between. The CDR3 covers 15 residues. Per the germline V gene, CDR1 is LNHDA and CDR2 is SQIVND (reference sequence). The CDR3 DNA sequence: TGTGCCAGTAGTCTAGGAATGGGGACGGGCGATGGCTACACCTTC. It yields the protein CASSLGMGTGDGYTF.

The chain links TRBV7-6 to TRBJ2-3; 10 bases are shared with TRBD2. CDR3 length equals 17 residues. The germline V gene has CDR1 SGHVS and CDR2 FNYEAQ. V shed 1 base and J 7 bases; nucleotides not matched to a gene: 11. The CDR3, as DNA: TGTGCCAGCAGCTTAGTGGGGACGAGCGGGGGGGCGAATACGCAGTATTTT. It yields the protein CASSLVGTSGGANTQYF.

V and J are TRBV24-1 and TRBJ2-6; D gene uncertain. The germline V gene has CDR1 KGHDR and CDR2 SFDVKD. V was cut by 4 bases and J by 0 bases, with 9 bases left in between. This CDR3 comprises 16 residues. The CDR3 DNA reads as TGTGCCACCAGTGAGGGGTGGGGCTCTGGGGCCAACGTCCTGACTTTC. Translated: CATSEGWGSGANVLTF.

The gene calls are TRBV9 and TRBJ2-5; TRBD1 matches at 7 bases. Losses at the gene ends were 4 bases for V and 7 bases for J; bases not matched to a gene: 13. The CDR3 contains 15 residues. Germline CDR1 and CDR2: SGDLS and YYNGEE. For the CDR3, the DNA is TGTGCCAGCAGCCTAGGACAGGAGAAACCGGTGACCCAGTACTTC. Encoded protein: CASSLGQEKPVTQYF.

This rearrangement joins TRBV6-5 to TRBJ2-2; no clear D gene. The CDR3 is 15 residues long. V lost 8 bases, J lost 3 bases, and 16 bases lay in between. From germline, CDR1 is MNHEY and CDR2 SVGAGI. The CDR3 DNA sequence: TGTGCCAGCCGAAACCTACAGAAGTACACCGGGGAGCTGTTTTTT. Its translation is CASRNLQKYTGELFF.

This chain joins TRBV27 and TRBJ2-5; 10 bases align to TRBD2. This CDR3 contains 16 residues. Germline lookup yields CDR1 MNHEY and CDR2 SMNVEV (reference sequence). J lost 5 bases, V lost 5 bases, and 11 bases had no gene match. CDR3 sequence: CASSPKSSGSKETQYF. The CDR3 DNA follows: TGTGCCAGCAGTCCCAAGTCTAGCGGGAGTAAGGAGACCCAGTACTTC.

The chain couples TRBV5-1 to TRBJ1-2; 7 bases are a match to TRBD1. This CDR3 has 19 amino acids. Germline loops: CDR1 SGHRS, CDR2 YFSETQ. Trimming cost V 5 bases and J 6 bases; bases outside gene matches: 25. CDR3 DNA sequence: TGCGCCAGCAGACCTAGGGGTGGACAGGAGGGAAGTCTAGTGAATGGCTACACCTTC. As protein: CASRPRGGQEGSLVNGYTF.